Described below is a single T cell receptor (beta chain) sequence and its context. This clonotype was observed at least ten times. Its antigen remains undetermined. No per-base quality is available; no much larger clone lies one base away. The TCR beta CDR3 regions were amplified from the RNA transcripts. The first round of RT-PCR for the TCR CDR3 was performed with the HTBI primer set and the Qiagen OneStep RT-PCR kit. Libraries were constructed in a second round of multiplex PCR, after which size selection and purification were carried out. Sequencing of the libraries was done on an Illumina HiSeq2000 using paired-end 100 bp reads. The original methods were these. SOAPnuke was used to process the raw data, removing reads that contained adapters or uncalled bases, had a mean Phred below 15, or lacked an exact match to the constant primer or identifier. High-quality paired reads were merged using COPE v1.2.5, and each unique nucleotide sequence was defined as a clonotype. MiTCR v1.1 was used to align clonotypes to the IMGT TRBV, TRBD and TRBJ reference segments. The analysis included only V-J combinations with a frequency above 0.0001, which together covered 99% to 99.2% of the repertoires. The TCS score was defined as F50 (clonal expansion) divided by E x V (chaos), with BLOSUM62-based TCRdist calculated between CDR3 peptides within each V-J. Welch's t-statistics and random forest reduced several hundred V-J features to 10 to 15, which were used in a naive Bayes classifier (R e1071). The public reads were reprocessed in TCRdb via fastp at Q25 and MiXCR, keeping in-frame beta chains. Rows with a matching CDR3 protein are joined into one entry that keeps the most common DNA and genes. The V and J calls and clone size are TCRdb's, not the authors'. The sample includes roughly 580,000 distinct CDR3 sequences, with approximately 15% observed a single time. Roughly 5.5% of the sample rests with the top ten.

The entry originates in a study of T cells in Graves' hyperthyroidism and ophthalmopathy (dated by TCRdb to the late 2010s). With regard to the full study: Peripheral blood was sampled at the time of initial diagnosis, prior to any treatment. The study also compared thyroid tissue and blood T-cell repertoires from a handful of Graves' hyperthyroidism patients. A discovery cohort of around 100 patients, about 40 with Graves' ophthalmopathy and roughly 59 with stable Graves' hyperthyroidism, was used to find distinguishing TCR V-J signatures. After sampling, hyperthyroidism patients received methimazole starting at 30 mg daily, and ophthalmopathy patients received high-dose intravenous methylprednisolone. The paper reports TCR Vbeta CDR3 sequencing of roughly 140 peripheral blood samples: under 45 ophthalmopathy, roughly 80 hyperthyroidism and some 17 progressor patients. Prospective prediction of ophthalmopathy was tested in an independent validation cohort of approximately 19 hyperthyroidism patients and 17 patients who later progressed to ophthalmopathy. The approximately 100 discovery patients were randomly divided into training and test sets at a 7:3 ratio.

Study-wide conclusions, independent of this receptor: Ophthalmopathy was separated from stable hyperthyroidism by a 13 V-J signature model, with approximately 89% sensitivity and about 81% specificity obtained in cross-validation and 80%/75% obtained in testing. Blood samples also contained most of the expanded thyroid clonotypes (frequency above 0.001), which suggests that blood repertoires may reflect thyroid immune responses. No statistical method was used to set the sample size in advance, and investigators knew the group allocation. In validation, progression to ophthalmopathy was predicted by the model with around 71% sensitivity and approximately 78% specificity, a median of around 5.9 months before onset.

The CDR3 holds 16 amino acids from the cysteine to the phenylalanine. Of all the DNA, just the CDR3 is kept, 48 bases in frame from base 1. Compared with germline, V lacks 4 bases and J lacks 5 bases; bases without a gene match: 10. The hyperthyroidism patients were between 18 and 65 years old and newly diagnosed, with a disease duration of less than 2 months. The study excluded patients with uncontrolled infections, other autoimmune diseases, pregnancy or lactation. Diagnoses were established on the basis of clinical symptoms, serum thyroxine and TRAb, thyroid ultrasound, and orbital computed tomography. Blood from progressor patients was drawn when they were first diagnosed with hyperthyroidism, before any ophthalmopathy symptoms appeared. PBMCs were isolated from approximately 10 ml of fresh peripheral blood by Ficoll-Paque density gradient centrifugation. Progressor patients were defined as those initially diagnosed with Graves' hyperthyroidism in whom ophthalmopathy developed during follow-up. Total RNA was extracted using Trizol reagent, and RNA quality was assessed on an Agilent 2100 Bioanalyzer.

The rearrangement joined TRBV12-3 or TRBV12-4 to TRBJ2-5, and 10 junctional nucleotides match TRBD1. Sequences were obtained from blood. This clonotype was sampled from a woman aged 25 to 45 with Graves' hyperthyroidism that later progressed to Graves' ophthalmopathy. The nucleotides are TGTGCCAGCAGTTCTCCATCCGGGACAGGGGTGGAGACCCAGTACTTC. Its protein reads: CASSSPSGTGVETQYF.